This TCR beta chain was recovered during a study of technical replicates of blood from a few donors. Assay used: immunoSEQ multiplex PCR; TCRdb lists only in-frame clones, some missing. The repertoire has around 77,000 clones, 80% to 95% of them found once; the top ten carry roughly 0.41%. The clonotype comes from a human donor in good health. The sample comprised T cells isolated from PBMCs.

The CDR3 spells CASSTIPGQGYNEQFF. CDR3 nucleotide sequence: TGTGCCAGTAGTACTATCCCGGGACAGGGCTACAATGAGCAGTTCTTC. The chain links TRBV19 to TRBJ2-1; 9 bases map to TRBD1. This CDR3 region has 16 residues. CDR1 and CDR2 (germline): LNHDA, SQIVND (reference sequence). V shed 4 bases, J shed 3 bases, and the junction held 7 bases outside the gene matches.